A single sample gave rise to the 4 T cell receptor beta chains below, sequenced in a study of T cells in Graves' hyperthyroidism and ophthalmopathy. TCR beta CDR3 sequences were amplified from RNA transcripts. The study used the HTBI primer set for a first-round RT-PCR of the TCR CDR3. TCRdb reprocessed the multiplex PCR reads with MiXCR, giving one entry per CDR3 protein. Here the sample spans about 400,000 distinct CDR3 sequences, roughly 13% being singletons. Sequencing was done on a sample of blood. The receptors derive from a woman between 18 and 29 years old with Graves' hyperthyroidism.

The V gene is TRBV28, the J gene TRBJ2-1, with 7 nucleotides matching TRBD2. The germline V gene has CDR1 MDHEN and CDR2 SYDVKM. The trim removed 6 bases at V and 12 bases at J, leaving 11 bases unmatched. The CDR3 runs to 13 residues. CDR3 bases: TGTGCCAGCAGCTTAGAGTGGGGGGGTGGGCAGTTCTTC. Its protein is CASSLEWGGGQFF. Based on the CDR3 plus reference TRBV28 and TRBJ2-1, the full variable domain is DVKVTQSSRYLVKRTGEKVFLECVQDMDHENMFWYRQDPGLGLRLIYFSYDVKMKEKGDIPEGYSVSREKKERFSLILESASTNQTSMYLCASSLEWGGGQFFGPGTRLTVL.

This clonotype was observed a handful of times. This chain joins TRBV19 and TRBJ2-7; D is uncertain. Trimming removed 1 base from V and 3 bases from J, with 7 bases in between. The CDR3 covers 13 residues. Per germline, CDR1 LNHDA and CDR2 SQIVND (reference sequence). The CDR3 DNA reads TGTGCCAGTAGTATAGGCTCCGGCTACGAGCAGTACTTC. This encodes CASSIGSGYEQYF.

The chain carries TRBV5-1 and TRBJ1-1; 10 bases align to TRBD1. The CDR3 sequence is 15 residues long. Germline values: CDR1 SGHRS, CDR2 YFSETQ. Trimming cost V 3 bases and J 2 bases; bases outside gene matches: 4. Here the CDR3 DNA reads TGCGCCAGCAGCTACAGGACAGGGGGTAACACTGAAGCTTTCTTT. Encoded protein: CASSYRTGGNTEAFF.

This clonotype showed up many times. The V and J genes are TRBV28 and TRBJ1-5; 7 bases map to TRBD1. V gave up 10 bases and J gave up 1 base; unmatched junction bases: 13. Germline V gives CDR1 MDHEN, CDR2 SYDVKM. This CDR3 contains 16 residues. CDR3 nucleotide sequence: TGTGCCACCACGCCCCACAGGGGTATGAGCAATCAGCCCCAGCATTTT. Translating gives CATTPHRGMSNQPQHF.